Sequencing of this T cell receptor (beta chain) was carried out in a study of blood T cells in healthy people across ages. General study results and limits: A roughly linear age-dependent decrease characterized TCR beta diversity per million T cells. When set beside aged donors, long-lived donors presented more naive CD4+ cells and higher diversity.

Healthy Russian Caucasian donors spanned ages about 6 to 100 years. V was cut by 4 bases and J by 0 bases, with 19 bases left in between. Germline CDR1 reads SEHNR; CDR2 reads FQNEAQ (reference sequence). The CDR3 extends over 18 amino acids. Combining a sample-barcoded 5' primer with a J-beta primer mix, a second PCR ran for about 7 to 11 cycles. No fewer than 3 million CDR3-containing paired-end reads came from each sample. MiXCR, run by TCRdb on the 5' RACE reads, gives a single entry per CDR3 protein. The profile covers roughly 650,000 distinct CDR3 sequences, with about 34% appearing a single time and about 16% taken by the ten largest. This clonotype was observed a handful of times. Its antigen is unidentified.

The clonotype originates from a woman at least 80 years old in good health. The chain has TRBV7-9 and TRBJ2-1; D possibly corresponds to TRBD1 (6 bases). The source material was blood. CDR3 coding DNA: TGTGCCAGCAGCTCCGGATGGACAGTTTATCGCTCCTACAATGAGCAGTTCTTC. It codes for CASSSGWTVYRSYNEQFF.